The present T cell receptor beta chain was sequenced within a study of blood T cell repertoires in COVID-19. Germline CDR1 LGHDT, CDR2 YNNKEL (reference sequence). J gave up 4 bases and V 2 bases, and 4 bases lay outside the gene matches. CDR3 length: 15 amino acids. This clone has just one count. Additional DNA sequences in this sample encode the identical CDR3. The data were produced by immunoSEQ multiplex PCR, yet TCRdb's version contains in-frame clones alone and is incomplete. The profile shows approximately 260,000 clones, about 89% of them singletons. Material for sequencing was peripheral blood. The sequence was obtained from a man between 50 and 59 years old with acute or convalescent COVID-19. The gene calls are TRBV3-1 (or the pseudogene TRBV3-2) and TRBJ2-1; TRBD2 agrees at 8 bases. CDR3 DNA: TGTGCCAGCAGCCAAATAGCGGGGCTATACAATGAGCAGTTCTTC. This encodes CASSQIAGLYNEQFF.